Relative to its sample, the clone carrying this T cell receptor (beta chain) is large. Trimming took off 7 bases at V and 4 bases at J, with 10 bases between the two ends. The length of the CDR3 is 12 residues. Tregs were sorted as CD4+CD25+CD127-/low cells. The TRBV12-4/TRBJ1-2 clonotypes were amplified using barcode primers with ligated adaptors. TCRdb reprocessed the multiplex PCR reads via MiXCR and lists one record per CDR3 protein. Among around 400 distinct CDR3 sequences listed, roughly 6.2% were seen once. This clonotype was sampled from a female donor with breast cancer. The sample comprised Tregs sorted from blood. The chain couples TRBV12-3 or TRBV12-4 to TRBJ1-2; D is uncertain. The CDR3 nucleotides are TGTGCCAGCACCCGGACCTCCTATGGCTACACCTTC. This gives the protein CASTRTSYGYTF.